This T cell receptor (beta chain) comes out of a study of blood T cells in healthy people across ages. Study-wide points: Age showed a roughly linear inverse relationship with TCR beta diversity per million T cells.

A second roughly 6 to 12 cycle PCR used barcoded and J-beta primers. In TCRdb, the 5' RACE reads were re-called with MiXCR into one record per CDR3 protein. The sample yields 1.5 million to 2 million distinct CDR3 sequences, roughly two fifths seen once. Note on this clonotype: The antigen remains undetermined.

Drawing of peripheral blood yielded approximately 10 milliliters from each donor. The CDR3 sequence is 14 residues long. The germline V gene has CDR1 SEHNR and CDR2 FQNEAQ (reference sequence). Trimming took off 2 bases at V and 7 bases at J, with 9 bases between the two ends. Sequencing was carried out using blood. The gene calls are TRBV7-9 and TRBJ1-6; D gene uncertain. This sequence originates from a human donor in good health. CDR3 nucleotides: TGTGCCAGCAGCTTAAGCCCCTCGAATTCACCCCTCCACTTT. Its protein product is CASSLSPSNSPLHF.